This entry features one TCR beta chain sequence. As handled by the study authors: Researchers report that nucleated cell counts were estimated from reference gene primer amplification. The table came from immunoSEQ multiplex PCR; TCRdb's copy has only in-frame clones and leaves some out. That table supplies the V and J calls and clone size; D and trimming were determined from the DNA. Among fewer than 500,000 clones listed, around 87% were seen once. These data are taken from a study of blood T cell repertoires in COVID-19. Across the whole study: Samples taken during acute and convalescent COVID-19 were collected in the United States, Italy and Spain.

Everyone who took part was 18 to 89 years old, and they came from 20 to 25 US areas. Two consecutive negative NP/OP PCR tests, clearance, or resolved symptoms defined Cohort 3 recovery. Germline CDR1 SGHTA, CDR2 FQGTGA. The V gene end was trimmed by 5 bases and the J gene end by 5 bases; junction bases not matched to a gene: 13. The CDR3 loop spans 16 amino acids. The chain is built from TRBV7-3 and TRBJ2-5; 8 positions match TRBD1. Sequenced material: PBMCs or T cells enriched from blood (not recorded which). The receptor's source is a woman under 30 who had recovered from COVID-19. CDR3 loop: CASSPLGQGLAETQYF. Here the CDR3 DNA reads TGTGCCAGCAGCCCCCTCGGACAGGGATTGGCGGAGACCCAGTACTTC.